These 18 T cell receptor beta chains originate from one sample sequenced in a study of CD8+CD57+ T cells in acquired aplastic anemia. An expansion of CD8+CD57+ cells by flow cytometry had been shown in patients chosen for sequencing. Researchers used genomic DNA as the template to profile TCR beta VDJ and CDR3. A single record per CDR3 protein comes from TCRdb applying MiXCR to the reads. Among more than 150,000 distinct CDR3 sequences listed, approximately 48% were seen once. The sample comprised sorted CD4+, CD8+, or CD8+CD57+ T cells (not recorded which) from PBMCs. The origin of the receptors is a human donor with aplastic anemia.

The chain recombines TRBV2 with TRBJ1-1; maybe TRBD1 (5 bases). Germline CDR1 and CDR2: SNHLY and FYNNEI. The germline V and J ends were trimmed by 6 bases and 5 bases, with 13 bases remaining between them. The CDR3 has 13 residues. The CDR3 region has the DNA TGTGCCAGCAGAGCAGGGTTGGGTACTGAAGCTTTCTTT. Residues: CASRAGLGTEAFF.

V is TRBV20-1 and J is TRBJ2-1; D unclear. The CDR3 is 16 residues long. V shed 1 base and J shed 0 bases, with 13 bases lying between them. In germline, CDR1 is DFQATT, CDR2 SNEGSKA (reference sequence). CDR3 sequence: CSARGLASHSYNEQFF. The CDR3 DNA is TGCAGTGCTAGAGGACTGGCCTCACACTCCTACAATGAGCAGTTCTTC.

This clonotype was observed once. An end of the junction differs from the germline gene, which may be a read error. The chain is built from TRBV20-1 and TRBJ2-5; 8 nucleotides agree with TRBD2. The V gene's germline CDR1 is DFQATT and CDR2 SNEGSKA (reference sequence). The CDR3 has 14 amino acids. This chain's CDR3 is CSARQTSGQQTQCF. CDR3 coding DNA: TGCAGTGCTAGACAAACTAGCGGACAACAGACCCAGTGCTTC.

This clonotype showed up many times. The J gene is TRBJ1-4, the V gene TRBV2, with 8 nucleotides matching TRBD1. Per germline, CDR1 SNHLY and CDR2 FYNNEI. This CDR3 has 12 residues. V trimming: 7 bases; J trimming: 8 bases; junction bases outside the gene matches: 3. CDR3 in DNA: TGTGCCAGCAACCGGGACAGGGAAAAACTGTTTTTT. This codes for CASNRDREKLFF.

The V and J genes are TRBV24-1 and TRBJ2-5; maybe TRBD1 (5 bases). V gave up 5 bases and J gave up 1 base, with 13 bases separating them. The CDR3 runs 15 residues. Germline V gene lookup returns CDR1 KGHDR and CDR2 SFDVKD. The CDR3 is CATSGTRQGQETQYF. The CDR3 region has the DNA TGTGCCACCAGTGGAACCCGGCAGGGCCAAGAGACCCAGTACTTC.

The chain couples TRBV5-1 to TRBJ2-7; unclear D gene. This CDR3 is built from 12 residues. Germline lookup yields CDR1 SGHRS and CDR2 YFSETQ. V gave up 5 bases and J gave up 4 bases, with 10 bases separating them. The CDR3 reads CASRGMGYEQYF. The CDR3 nucleotides read TGCGCCAGCAGGGGAATGGGTTACGAGCAGTACTTC.

V is TRBV29-1 and J is TRBJ2-1, with TRBD2 as a possible D gene (6 bases). The CDR3 runs to 10 residues. V lost 7 bases and J lost 10, with 11 bases in between. The germline CDR1 and CDR2 sequences are SQVTM and ANQGSEA. Written as DNA, the CDR3 is TGCAGCGCGCGGGCGGGAGAGCAGTTCTTC. It codes for CSARAGEQFF.

The V call is TRBV29-1, the J call TRBJ2-1; D is perhaps TRBD2 (6 bases). V was cut by 6 bases and J by 4 bases, with 16 bases left in between. The CDR3 covers 14 residues. Germline loops: CDR1 SQVTM, CDR2 ANQGSEA. Written as DNA, the CDR3 is TGCAGCGTCGGCCCGGGACTCGGTTACAATGAGCAGTTCTTC. Translated, it gives CSVGPGLGYNEQFF.

This clonotype has at least ten counts. This chain uses TRBV7-8 with TRBJ2-7; D gene unclear. V gave up 3 bases and J gave up 0 bases, with 3 bases separating them. The germline gives CDR1 SGHVS, CDR2 FQNEAQ. The CDR3 runs 12 residues. In DNA, the CDR3 is TGTGCCAGCAGCTTTACCTCCTACGAGCAGTACTTC. Translating gives CASSFTSYEQYF.

The chain links TRBV2 to TRBJ1-6, with TRBD1 matching over 8 bases. Germline loops: CDR1 SNHLY, CDR2 FYNNEI. With 5 bases clipped from V and 9 bases from J, the junction kept 6 bases outside the gene matches. The CDR3 length is 14 residues. CDR3 DNA sequence: TGTGCCAGCAGTCCCGACAGGGGAGCTTCACCCCTCCACTTT. Amino acids: CASSPDRGASPLHF.

This clonotype was detected a few times. The gene calls are TRBV6-5 and TRBJ1-1; D perhaps matches TRBD1 (6 bases). The length of the CDR3 is 16 residues. Germline values: CDR1 MNHEY, CDR2 SVGAGI. The ends were cut back, 4 bases at V and 5 bases at J, with 20 bases in the middle. CDR3 amino acids: CASSCPDRGGGTEAFF. The CDR3 coding sequence is TGTGCCAGCAGTTGCCCGGACAGAGGGGGAGGAACTGAAGCTTTCTTT.

The sample holds a few counts of this clonotype. CDR3 sequence (DNA): TGTGCCACCAGCAGTCTGGGTCAGGGGGCACGGAACTATGGCTACACCTTC. Amino acid sequence: CATSSLGQGARNYGYTF. The chain couples TRBV15 to TRBJ1-2; 8 bases fit TRBD1. CDR3 length equals 17 residues. Germline-derived CDR1 and CDR2 are LNHNV and YYDKDF (reference sequence). V was pared by 3 bases and J by 2 bases, with 11 bases of the junction left unmatched. The whole variable domain, filled in from reference TRBV15 and TRBJ1-2, reads DAMVIQNPRYQVTQFGKPVTLSCSQTLNHNVMYWYQQKSSQAPKLLFHYYDKDFNNEADTPDNFQSRRPNTSFCFLDIRSPGLGDTAMYLCATSSLGQGARNYGYTFGSGTRLTVV.

Ten or more counts support this clonotype. The rearrangement uses TRBV2 and TRBJ2-1; D not certain. The CDR3 is 13 residues long. V was trimmed by 7 bases and J by 6 bases, leaving 13 bases between them. The germline V gene has CDR1 SNHLY and CDR2 FYNNEI. CDR3 loop: CASTLGPGNEQFF. CDR3 nucleotide sequence: TGTGCCAGCACCCTCGGTCCTGGCAATGAGCAGTTCTTC.

This clonotype has a handful of counts. V is TRBV7-3 and J is TRBJ2-3; perhaps TRBD2 as D (6 bases). The germline V and J ends were trimmed by 4 bases and 4 bases, with 9 bases remaining between them. This CDR3 has 13 amino acids. Germline V gene data show CDR1 as SGHTA and CDR2 as FQGTGA. The CDR3 bases are TGTGCCAGCAGCTCCGGGACTTCAGATACGCAGTATTTT. Amino acid sequence: CASSSGTSDTQYF.

V usage is TRBV2 and J usage is TRBJ1-6, with D tentatively TRBD1 (5 bases). Germline-derived CDR1 and CDR2 are SNHLY and FYNNEI. V lost 6 bases and J lost 2, with 8 bases in between. CDR3 size: 14 residues. The DNA of the CDR3 is TGTGCCAGCAGCTTGACAGCCTATAATTCACCCCTCCACTTT. It specifies CASSLTAYNSPLHF.

This chain links TRBV28 with TRBJ1-6; D remains unclear. Germline CDR1 reads MDHEN; CDR2 reads SYDVKM. The CDR3 loop spans 13 amino acids. Trimming removed 5 bases at V and 6 bases at J, with 8 bases between. The CDR3: CASSLTFNSPLHF. CDR3 nucleotides: TGTGCCAGCAGTCTCACGTTTAATTCACCCCTCCACTTT. The whole variable domain, remainder taken from reference TRBV28 and TRBJ1-6, is DVKVTQSSRYLVKRTGEKVFLECVQDMDHENMFWYRQDPGLGLRLIYFSYDVKMKEKGDIPEGYSVSREKKERFSLILESASTNQTSMYLCASSLTFNSPLHFGNGTRLTVT.

The V call is TRBV24-1, the J call TRBJ2-5; D gene ambiguous. This CDR3 has 14 amino acids. CDR1 and CDR2 from the germline V gene are KGHDR and SFDVKD. V lost 5 bases to trimming and J lost 2 bases, with 11 bases between them. The CDR3: CATSARQAQETQYF. In nucleotides, the CDR3 is TGTGCCACCAGTGCTCGGCAGGCGCAAGAGACCCAGTACTTC.

This clonotype appeared many times. The chain joins TRBV9 to TRBJ2-3, with D perhaps TRBD1 or TRBD2 (5 bases each). The CDR3 length is 17 residues. V lost 4 bases and J 0 bases, leaving 18 bases between the germline ends. The germline V gene encodes CDR1 SGDLS and CDR2 YYNGEE. CDR3: CASSPRRGTLSTDTQYF. In DNA form, the CDR3 reads TGTGCCAGCAGCCCCAGACGGGGCACCCTTAGCACAGATACGCAGTATTTT.